This TCR beta chain was found in a study of cytomegalovirus exposure and HLA in healthy donors. Study observations and caveats: Using a false discovery rate of 0.05, a later analysis showed that roughly 16,000 TCR beta sequences were associated with HLA alleles.

This clone has only a few counts. What it binds is unknown. A multiplex PCR was run with 60 Vbeta primers and 13 Jbeta primers. The table came from immunoSEQ multiplex PCR; TCRdb's copy has only in-frame clones and leaves some out. The profile shows 90,000 to 100,000 clones, less than 70% of them singletons. Specimen: PBMCs. The origin of this receptor is a female donor in good health and CMV-seronegative.

CDR3 coding DNA: TGTGCCAGCAGCTCCTCGAGCCGGGACAGGGATAAGAAAAATGAAAAACTGTTTTTT. Protein product: CASSSSSRDRDKKNEKLFF. This chain links TRBV11-2 with TRBJ1-4; 9 bases map to TRBD1. With 4 bases clipped from V and 5 bases from J, the junction kept 17 bases outside the gene matches. CDR1 and CDR2 (germline): SGHAT, FQNNGV. The CDR3 is 19 residues long.